The 22 T cell receptor beta chains listed next were all sequenced from one sample in a study of shared clonotypes between healthy human individuals. Clones were sequenced by immunoSEQ multiplex PCR, and TCRdb holds only the in-frame ones, with some missing. The sample has hundreds of thousands of clones; roughly 72% are singletons. Sequencing was performed on memory CD4+ T cells sorted from blood. Subset in this sample: CD45RA-negative fraction. These receptors were obtained from a woman in her 30s in good health.

The CDR3 here is CASSHRTFGRASNEQFF. The CDR3 DNA reads as TGTGCCAGCAGTCATCGGACCTTCGGGAGGGCCTCCAATGAGCAGTTCTTC. The chain uses TRBV28 and TRBJ2-1; 8 bases map to TRBD2. The CDR3 extends over 17 amino acids. The germline V gene has CDR1 MDHEN and CDR2 SYDVKM. The junction had 15 bases not matched to a gene; V was cut back by 5 bases and J by 6 bases.

The rearrangement links TRBV7-9 to TRBJ2-1; D might be TRBD2 (5 bases). Germline CDR1 and CDR2: SEHNR and FQNEAQ (reference sequence). CDR3 length: 12 amino acids. The CDR3 sequence is CAEGVMGNEQFF. Here the CDR3 DNA reads TGTGCAGAGGGTGTAATGGGGAATGAGCAGTTCTTC. The complete variable domain, with remaining parts taken from reference TRBV7-9 and TRBJ2-1, reads DTGVSQNPRHKITKRGQNVTFRCDPISEHNRLYWYRQTLGQGPEFLTYFQNEAQLEKSRLLSDRFSAERPKGSFSTLEIQRTEQGDSAMYLCAEGVMGNEQFFGPGTRLTVL.

The chain joins TRBV7-9 to TRBJ1-1, with D perhaps matching TRBD1 (5 bases). Germline V lookup: CDR1 SEHNR, CDR2 FQNEAQ (reference sequence). The CDR3 covers 13 residues. The ends were cut back, 5 bases at V and 4 bases at J, with 11 bases in the middle. The CDR3 loop reads CASSLMGGTEAFF. The CDR3 DNA follows: TGTGCCAGCAGCCTCATGGGGGGCACTGAAGCTTTCTTT.

The sample holds one count of this clone. The genes are TRBV28 and TRBJ1-5, with D unclear. Trimming pared 2 bases from V and 8 bases from J, leaving 13 bases between. The CDR3 length is 14 residues. Looked up from germline, CDR1 is MDHEN and CDR2 is SYDVKM. The CDR3 DNA follows: TGTGCCAGCAGTTTACGGCAGCTTAAGAAGCCCCAGCATTTT. Protein product: CASSLRQLKKPQHF. The complete variable domain, with remaining parts taken from reference TRBV28 and TRBJ1-5, reads DVKVTQSSRYLVKRTGEKVFLECVQDMDHENMFWYRQDPGLGLRLIYFSYDVKMKEKGDIPEGYSVSREKKERFSLILESASTNQTSMYLCASSLRQLKKPQHFGDGTRLSIL.

The V and J genes are TRBV7-2 and TRBJ2-1, with no clear D. The CDR3 is 15 amino acids. V was cut by 1 base and J by 6 bases, with 13 bases left in between. Germline CDR1 and CDR2: SGHTA and FQGNSA. The CDR3 DNA is TGTGCCAGCAGCTTAGTCCCCGGAGTGAGCAATGAGCAGTTCTTC. It codes for CASSLVPGVSNEQFF. The full variable domain, with the rest looked up from reference TRBV7-2 and TRBJ2-1, is GAGVSQSPSNKVTEKGKDVELRCDPISGHTALYWYRQSLGQGLEFLIYFQGNSAPDKSGLPSDRFSAERTGGSVSTLTIQRTQQEDSAVYLCASSLVPGVSNEQFFGPGTRLTVL.

This chain connects TRBV19 to TRBJ1-2, with 7 bases lining up with TRBD1. The germline CDR1 and CDR2 sequences are LNHDA and SQIVND (reference sequence). The ends lost 7 bases at V and 2 bases at J; junction bases unmatched: 13. The CDR3 consists of 16 residues. The CDR3 is CASTQEGAVLNYGYTF. CDR3 in DNA: TGTGCCAGTACCCAAGAGGGGGCCGTCCTAAACTATGGCTACACCTTC.

The rearrangement uses TRBV28 and TRBJ1-5; 10 bases align to TRBD1. V gave up 8 bases and J gave up 7 bases; unmatched junction bases: 17. CDR1 is MDHEN, CDR2 SYDVKM, per germline. The CDR3 sequence is 17 residues long. The CDR3 bases are TGTGCCAGCGGACGGGTCCCGGGACAGGGGTTTAGGCAGCCCCAGCATTTT. The encoded protein is CASGRVPGQGFRQPQHF.

This clone has only a few counts. The rearrangement uses TRBV2 and TRBJ2-7; 9 bases map to TRBD1. Germline V CDR1 and CDR2: SNHLY, FYNNEI. The CDR3 extends over 14 amino acids. The junction had 13 bases not matched to a gene; V was cut back by 10 bases and J by 6 bases. The CDR3 DNA reads as TGTGCCACAAAAGGGGGGACAGGGTCTCTCGAGCAGTACTTC. This gives the protein CATKGGTGSLEQYF. The whole variable domain, remainder taken from reference TRBV2 and TRBJ2-7, is EPEVTQTPSHQVTQMGQEVILRCVPISNHLYFYWYRQILGQKVEFLVSFYNNEISEKSEIFDDQFSVERPDGSNFTLKIRSTKLEDSAMYFCATKGGTGSLEQYFGPGTRLTVT.

The chain recombines TRBV11-2 with TRBJ2-1; D gene ambiguous. The CDR3 covers 12 residues. CDR1 and CDR2 (germline): SGHAT, FQNNGV. With 2 bases removed from V and 6 bases from J, the gap between germline ends came to 5 bases. The CDR3 loop reads CASSLIGNEQFF. CDR3 DNA sequence: TGTGCCAGCAGCTTAATCGGCAATGAGCAGTTCTTC. The full variable domain, its missing parts supplied by reference TRBV11-2 and TRBJ2-1, is EAGVAQSPRYKIIEKRQSVAFWCNPISGHATLYWYQQILGQGPKLLIQFQNNGVVDDSQLPKDRFSAERLKGVDSTLKIQPAKLEDSAVYLCASSLIGNEQFFGPGTRLTVL.

The chain combines TRBV6-1 with TRBJ2-7; 9 nucleotides line up with TRBD1. Germline-derived CDR1 and CDR2 are MNHNS and SASEGT. CDR3 size: 14 residues. J lost 6 bases, V lost 5 bases, and 8 bases had no gene match. CDR3 residues: CASSTAGTGTEQYF. CDR3 DNA: TGTGCCAGCAGTACCGCTGGGACAGGGACCGAGCAGTACTTC.

The count of this clone is one. This chain links TRBV10-2 with TRBJ2-7; weak D call: TRBD1 (5 bases). Looked up from germline, CDR1 is WSHSY and CDR2 is SAAADI. The CDR3 contains 15 residues. V was trimmed by 3 bases and J by 0 bases, leaving 12 bases between them. The CDR3 here is CASSDGQGNSYEQYF. The DNA for the CDR3 is TGCGCCAGCAGTGATGGCCAGGGAAACTCCTACGAGCAGTACTTC.

The rearrangement joins TRBV30 to TRBJ2-1, with TRBD1 identical over 9 bases. This CDR3 region has 15 residues. With V trimmed by 4 bases and J by 1 base, 5 bases remained unmatched. CDR1 is GTSNPN, CDR2 SVGIG, per germline (reference sequence). The CDR3 nucleotides read TGTGCCTGGACAAGGGGACAGGGATCCTACAATGAGCAGTTCTTC. It is translated as CAWTRGQGSYNEQFF.

The V call is TRBV14, the J call TRBJ1-5; D gene ambiguous. CDR3 length: 15 residues. CDR1 and CDR2 (germline): SGHDN, FVKESK. Trimming shortened V by 9 bases and J by 0 bases, and 15 bases separated the two germline ends. CDR3 amino acids: CARNDEFFSNQPQHF. CDR3 DNA: TGTGCCAGGAACGATGAATTCTTTAGCAATCAGCCCCAGCATTTT. Using reference TRBV14 and TRBJ1-5 for the parts outside the CDR3, the full variable domain is EAGVTQFPSHSVIEKGQTVTLRCDPISGHDNLYWYRRVMGKEIKFLLHFVKESKQDESGMPNNRFLAERTGGTYSTLKVQPAELEDSGVYFCARNDEFFSNQPQHFGDGTRLSIL.

This sequence joins TRBV7-2 and TRBJ1-6; 9 positions agree with TRBD1. The germline V gene encodes CDR1 SGHTA and CDR2 FQGNSA. V lost 7 bases, J lost 10 bases, and 11 bases stayed unmatched. The CDR3 sequence is 15 residues long. The CDR3: CASTSSGTGTSPLHF. In DNA form, the CDR3 reads TGTGCCAGCACCTCTTCCGGGACAGGGACCTCACCCCTCCACTTT.

This clone was found a few times. V is TRBV5-1 and J is TRBJ2-6, with a tentative D call TRBD2 (6 bases). Germline loops: CDR1 SGHRS, CDR2 YFSETQ. This CDR3 has 16 amino acids. The V gene lost 4 bases and the J gene lost 4 bases, with 15 bases spanning the gap. The CDR3 loop is CASSTGALLGANVLTF. The CDR3 nucleotides read TGCGCCAGCAGCACGGGAGCTCTGTTAGGGGCCAACGTCCTGACTTTC.

In its sample, this clone was seen a few times. The same CDR3 arises from other DNA sequences in this sample as well. The rearrangement links TRBV5-4 to TRBJ2-5; D is ambiguous. Between the trimmed V and J ends, which lost 0 bases and 2 bases, there was a span of 5 bases. The CDR3 is made up of 13 amino acids. CDR1 and CDR2 (germline): SGHNT, YYREEE (reference sequence). The CDR3 loop reads CASSLAEQETQYF. The CDR3 region has the DNA TGTGCCAGCAGCTTGGCAGAACAAGAGACCCAGTACTTC.

V usage is TRBV11-3 and J usage is TRBJ2-7, with 7 bases that match TRBD2. The germline V gene has CDR1 SGHNT and CDR2 YENEEA. V shed 5 bases and J 7 bases; nucleotides not matched to a gene: 11. The CDR3 runs 14 residues. This CDR3 reads CASSTLATGGEQYF. The DNA for the CDR3 is TGTGCCAGCAGCACACTAGCGACCGGGGGGGAGCAGTACTTC.

The chain's CDR3 is CASRRDRGVGYTF. The CDR3, as DNA: TGTGCCAGTAGGAGGGACAGGGGAGTGGGCTACACCTTC. The genes are TRBV19 and TRBJ1-2, with 10 positions matching TRBD1. CDR3 size: 13 residues. Unmatched junction bases numbered 6, after V lost 6 bases and J lost 8 bases. Germline V gives CDR1 LNHDA, CDR2 SQIVND (reference sequence).

This clone was counted a single time. The chain has TRBV28 and TRBJ1-2, with D perhaps TRBD1 (6 bases). Germline CDR1 reads MDHEN; CDR2 reads SYDVKM. This CDR3 has 14 amino acids. V shed 6 bases and J shed 1 base, with 12 bases lying between them. The CDR3 region has the DNA TGTGCCAGCAGGGCGGACAGTAATAACTATGGCTACACCTTC. Its protein product is CASRADSNNYGYTF.

The chain uses TRBV4-1 and TRBJ1-5; 7 bases fit TRBD1. With V trimmed by 1 base and J by 6 bases, 12 bases remained unmatched. The CDR3 covers 17 residues. The V gene's germline CDR1 is MGHRA and CDR2 YSYEKL. The CDR3, as DNA: TGCGCCAGCAGCCAAGTCCTTGAGACAGGGTCTCTTCAGCCCCAGCATTTT. It yields the protein CASSQVLETGSLQPQHF.

This clone was seen a single time. The gene calls are TRBV10-1 and TRBJ2-5; 14 bases map to TRBD2. The CDR3 runs to 19 residues. CDR1 and CDR2 (germline): WNHNN, SYGVQD (reference sequence). V dropped 1 base and J dropped 5; count of bases not matched to a gene: 12. CDR3 sequence: CASSEYGLAGGGYRETQYF. The DNA for the CDR3 is TGCGCCAGCAGTGAGTACGGACTAGCGGGAGGAGGATATCGGGAGACCCAGTACTTC.

The rearrangement links TRBV28 to TRBJ2-5, with 8 positions matching TRBD2. The CDR3 is 17 residues long. The germline gives CDR1 MDHEN, CDR2 SYDVKM. Germline trimming cut 7 bases from V and 4 bases from J; bases unmatched to any gene: 17. CDR3 amino acids: CASTPRGRSGRSETQYF. The CDR3 DNA reads as TGTGCCAGCACCCCTCGGGGCCGGAGCGGGAGATCAGAGACCCAGTACTTC.